These T cell receptor beta chains were read from a single sample in a study of cytomegalovirus exposure and HLA in healthy donors. Data came from immunoSEQ multiplex PCR; TCRdb stores just in-frame clones and leaves some out. The sample has 130,000 or so clones, and its top ten clones hold approximately 1.5%. Specimen: PBMCs. Receptors were obtained from a middle-aged woman in good health and CMV-seronegative. Both conserved end residues are part of each CDR3. Each record gives: J gene, D gene, V gene, CDR3 protein, CDR3 DNA. A D gene is named only where the DNA matches it firmly.

>TRBJ1-2|NA|TRBV28
CASSLPSGRGYGYTF
TGTGCCAGCAGTTTACCTTCGGGCAGGGGCTATGGCTACACCTTC
>TRBJ1-5|TRBD1|TRBV9
CASSVGTGALPQHF
TGTGCCAGCAGCGTAGGGACAGGCGCCCTTCCCCAGCATTTT
>TRBJ1-1|TRBD1|TRBV4-1
CASSQDRTGGDTEAFF
TGCGCCAGCAGCCAAGACCGGACAGGGGGGGACACTGAAGCTTTCTTT
>TRBJ1-2|TRBD1|TRBV6-5
CASSYLGTGEDYGYTF
TGTGCCAGCAGTTACTTGGGGACAGGGGAGGACTATGGCTACACCTTC
>TRBJ2-7|NA|TRBV5-1
CASSLEGGGSYVNKQYF
TGCGCCAGCAGCTTGGAGGGGGGGGGATCGTACGTTAACAAGCAGTACTTC
>TRBJ2-6|TRBD1|TRBV5-4
CASSLKQGATGANVLTF
TGTGCCAGCAGCTTAAAACAGGGGGCCACGGGGGCCAACGTCCTGACTTTC
>TRBJ1-3|NA|TRBV6-5
CASSYSLTSGNTIYF
TGTGCCAGCAGTTACTCGTTGACTTCTGGAAACACCATATATTTT
>TRBJ1-5|NA|TRBV4-1
CASSQVQEQPQHF
TGCGCCAGCAGCCAAGTGCAAGAGCAGCCCCAGCATTTT
>TRBJ2-5|NA|TRBV7-8
CASRKDRTQETQYF
TGTGCCAGCAGGAAAGACAGGACCCAAGAGACCCAGTACTTC
>TRBJ2-7|TRBD1|TRBV5-6
CASRERTGGYEQYF
TGTGCCAGCAGGGAGCGGACAGGGGGCTACGAGCAGTACTTC
>TRBJ1-6|NA|TRBV27
CASSFRSGRGNNSPLHF
TGTGCCAGCAGTTTTAGGAGTGGACGGGGAAATAATTCACCCCTCCACTTT
>TRBJ1-2|NA|TRBV27
CASSPGFQGNYGYTF
TGTGCCAGCAGTCCCGGGTTTCAGGGGAACTATGGCTACACCTTC
>TRBJ1-2|NA|TRBV10-3
CAITAGEGGGQYGYTF
TGTGCCATCACCGCCGGGGAGGGCGGGGGGCAATATGGCTACACCTTC
>TRBJ1-4|TRBD1|TRBV4-1
CASSQGSSGTDEKLFF
TGCGCCAGCAGCCAAGGTTCGTCCGGGACAGATGAAAAACTGTTTTTT
>TRBJ2-6|TRBD1|TRBV10-2
CASSLQGAGGANVLTF
TGCGCCAGCAGTTTACAGGGGGCGGGAGGGGCCAACGTCCTGACTTTC
>TRBJ1-3|TRBD1|TRBV7-9
CASSLQGAASGNTIYF
TGTGCCAGCAGCTTACAGGGGGCAGCGTCTGGAAACACCATATATTTT
>TRBJ2-7|NA|TRBV7-2
CASSPTSKEQYF
TGTGCCAGCAGCCCCACATCGAAGGAGCAGTACTTC
>TRBJ1-1|NA|TRBV28
CASASGSYTEAFF
TGTGCCAGCGCCTCCGGTTCCTACACTGAAGCTTTCTTT
>TRBJ1-1|NA|TRBV4-1
CASSQAEGREAFF
TGCGCCAGCAGCCAAGCCGAGGGAAGGGAGGCTTTCTTT
>TRBJ1-5|NA|TRBV28
CASSSFTADFYSNQPQHF
TGTGCCAGCAGCTCCTTTACGGCCGACTTTTATAGCAATCAGCCCCAGCATTTT
>TRBJ2-2|TRBD1|TRBV28
CASSLWTGEAGELFF
TGTGCCAGCAGTTTATGGACAGGGGAGGCCGGGGAGCTGTTTTTT
>TRBJ2-2|TRBD2|TRBV27
CASSLRLAANTGELFF
TGTGCCAGCAGTTTACGGCTAGCGGCGAACACCGGGGAGCTGTTTTTT